The 7 T cell receptor beta chains presented below share a single source sample, sequenced in a study of T cell responses to AZD1222 COVID-19 vaccine. The table came from immunoSEQ multiplex PCR; TCRdb's copy has only in-frame clones and leaves some out. The sample shows over 110,000 clones, roughly nine tenths of them seen only once. This specimen consisted of peripheral blood, obtained on day 0 of AZD1222 vaccination. The source is an adult in good health.

This chain joins TRBV4-2 and TRBJ1-5, with D perhaps TRBD1 (5 bases). From germline, CDR1 is LGHNA and CDR2 YNFKEQ. With 4 bases removed from V and 0 bases from J, the gap between germline ends came to 10 bases. This CDR3 contains 15 residues. For the CDR3, the DNA is TGTGCCAGCAGCCGTCCGGGGACTAGCAATCAGCCCCAGCATTTT. Translating gives CASSRPGTSNQPQHF.

The gene calls are TRBV5-6 and TRBJ1-6; possibly TRBD1 for D (6 bases). Germline V gives CDR1 SGHDT, CDR2 YYEEEE. This CDR3 is built from 15 residues. Trimming pared 4 bases from V and 10 bases from J, leaving 18 bases between. CDR3 residues: CASSPEAGAESPLHF. The CDR3, as DNA: TGTGCCAGCAGCCCGGAGGCAGGGGCGGAATCACCCCTCCACTTT.

V gene TRBV5-6 combines with J gene TRBJ1-1, with D possibly TRBD1 on 6 matching bases. The length of the CDR3 is 11 residues. Per germline, CDR1 SGHDT and CDR2 YYEEEE. The germline V and J ends were trimmed by 0 bases and 12 bases, with 9 bases remaining between them. The CDR3 protein is CASSLGQGTFF. Here the CDR3 DNA reads TGTGCCAGCAGCTTGGGGCAGGGGACTTTCTTT.

The chain is built from TRBV9 and TRBJ2-5; D is perhaps TRBD1 or TRBD2 (5 bases each). V was cut by 3 bases and J by 1 base, with 10 bases left in between. Germline V CDR1 and CDR2: SGDLS, YYNGEE. The CDR3 loop spans 14 amino acids. CDR3 sequence (DNA): TGTGCCAGCAGCGCTTGGGGGTTCCAAGAGACCCAGTACTTC. Protein sequence: CASSAWGFQETQYF.

The chain is built from TRBV5-1 and TRBJ2-7; D remains unclear. Germline V gene sequence: CDR1 SGHRS, CDR2 YFSETQ. The length of the CDR3 is 14 residues. Trimming left V 1 base short and J 0 bases short, with 8 bases between. Here the CDR3 reads CASSLLVSSYEQYF. As DNA, the CDR3 is TGCGCCAGCAGCTTGCTGGTCAGCTCCTACGAGCAGTACTTC.

In its sample, this clone was seen once. The chain couples TRBV18 to TRBJ2-2; 11 positions agree with TRBD2. Trimming took 2 bases from V and 1 from J; bases not matched to a gene: 3. The CDR3 is made up of 17 amino acids. The germline gives CDR1 KGHSH, CDR2 LQKENI. CDR3 in amino acids: CASSPSLAGGNTGELFF. In DNA, the CDR3 is TGTGCCAGCTCACCATCGCTAGCGGGAGGGAACACCGGGGAGCTGTTTTTT.

The chain is built from TRBV29-1 and TRBJ2-2, with 9 bases lining up with TRBD2. This CDR3 region has 14 residues. After removal of 7 bases from V and 6 bases from J, the junction contained 9 bases not matched to a gene. The V gene's germline CDR1 is SQVTM and CDR2 ANQGSEA. CDR3 DNA sequence: TGCAGCGCTAGATTAGCGGGAGCCCCCGGGGAGCTGTTTTTT. Translation gives CSARLAGAPGELFF.